A single sample gave rise to the 20 T cell receptor beta chains below, sequenced in a study of blood T cell repertoires in COVID-19. Sequencing was performed with immunoSEQ multiplex PCR; in TCRdb, only in-frame clones are kept and a portion is missing. The sample has 160,000 or so clones, under 95% seen once. Sequenced: peripheral blood. These receptors originate from a man aged 60 to 69 with active or convalescent COVID-19.

The CDR3 nucleotides are TGCAGCGTTGGGGAGGGGAGTAGCGGCAATCAGCCCCAGCATTTT. Its translation: CSVGEGSSGNQPQHF. This chain joins TRBV29-1 and TRBJ1-5; D is possibly TRBD1 (5 bases). Germline V CDR1 and CDR2: SQVTM, ANQGSEA. This CDR3 comprises 15 residues. Trimming cost V 4 bases and J 2 bases, with 15 bases left between them.

V and J are TRBV11-2 and TRBJ2-7, with a possible D match to TRBD2 (7 bases). From germline, CDR1 is SGHAT and CDR2 FQNNGV. The V and J ends lost 1 base and 4 bases respectively, with 17 bases between them. This CDR3 region has 16 residues. The CDR3 here is CASSLGGAAGVYEQYF. Here the CDR3 DNA reads TGTGCCAGCAGCTTAGGGGGGGCGGCGGGAGTGTACGAGCAGTACTTC.

The genes are TRBV3-1 (or the pseudogene TRBV3-2) and TRBJ1-5; possible D gene TRBD1, 6 bases. Germline assignment: CDR1 LGHDT and CDR2 YNNKEL (reference sequence). This CDR3 is built from 15 residues. V lost 3 bases, J lost 7 bases, and 16 bases lay in between. CDR3 coding DNA: TGTGCCAGCAGCCATGCGACAGGTAAATCCCAGCCCCAGCATTTT. Translating it yields CASSHATGKSQPQHF.

V is TRBV5-1 and J is TRBJ1-2; no clear D. The CDR3 runs 16 residues. The V and J ends lost 0 bases and 1 base respectively, with 13 bases between them. CDR1 SGHRS and CDR2 YFSETQ come from the germline V gene. The CDR3 region is CASSLADILDNYGYTF. The DNA of the CDR3 is TGCGCCAGCAGCTTGGCCGACATTTTAGATAACTATGGCTACACCTTC.

CDR3 nucleotides: TGCGCCAGCAGCTTCACCGCCTCCCGGGGATTTGGCGGCTACACCTTC. Its protein is CASSFTASRGFGGYTF. This chain joins TRBV5-1 and TRBJ1-2; D unresolved. Per germline, CDR1 SGHRS and CDR2 YFSETQ. The CDR3 sequence is 16 residues long. The V end lost 2 bases, the J end lost 8 bases, and 22 bases lay between the germline ends.

This rearrangement joins TRBV9 to TRBJ1-2; possible D gene TRBD1, 5 bases. Germline values: CDR1 SGDLS, CDR2 YYNGEE. V lost 4 bases to trimming and J lost 8 bases, with 9 bases between them. This CDR3 has 11 amino acids. CDR3 sequence: CASSSTEGYTF. As DNA, the CDR3 is TGTGCCAGCAGCTCGACAGAGGGCTACACCTTC.

The gene calls are TRBV6-1 and TRBJ1-6; no reliable D call. The germline CDR1 and CDR2 sequences are MNHNS and SASEGT. This CDR3 has 16 residues. Trimming took 1 base from V and 4 from J, leaving 11 bases between them. CDR3 sequence (DNA): TGTGCCAGCAGTGAAGTTGAGTACGATTATAATTCACCCCTCCACTTT. Protein sequence: CASSEVEYDYNSPLHF.

This chain connects TRBV10-3 to TRBJ2-1; 8 nucleotides line up with TRBD1. This CDR3 is 15 amino acids long. CDR1 is ENHRY, CDR2 SYGVKD, per germline. J gave up 5 bases and V 0 bases, and 3 bases lay outside the gene matches. DNA of the CDR3: TGTGCCATCAGTGAGTCTGGACAGGGTCACAATGAGCAGTTCTTC. It yields the protein CAISESGQGHNEQFF.

The chain uses TRBV23-1 and TRBJ1-2; possible D gene TRBD1, 5 bases. TRBV23-1 is an ORF, with its function uncertain. CDR3 length: 16 amino acids. V shed 6 bases and J shed 6 bases, with 23 bases lying between them. The CDR3 loop reads CASRPLGGEPLHGYTF. The CDR3 nucleotides are TGCGCCAGCAGACCCCTGGGGGGGGAACCTTTACATGGCTACACCTTC.

The chain uses TRBV29-1 and TRBJ2-3, with D possibly matching TRBD2 (5 bases). V lost 5 bases and J lost 2, with 11 bases in between. The germline gives CDR1 SQVTM, CDR2 ANQGSEA. CDR3 size: 13 residues. CDR3 amino acids: CSVKNRDTDTQYF. DNA of the CDR3: TGCAGCGTTAAAAACCGGGACACAGATACGCAGTATTTT.

The chain joins TRBV5-4 to TRBJ1-2; D gene ambiguous. Germline V CDR1 and CDR2: SGHNT, YYREEE (reference sequence). Trimming stripped 3 bases from V and 2 bases from J, with 11 bases between. This CDR3 has 14 amino acids. In nucleotides, the CDR3 is TGTGCCAGCAGCTGGGGAGGATCCAACTATGGCTACACCTTC. Its protein product is CASSWGGSNYGYTF.

As for this clone: Germline and junction disagree at one end, which may indicate a read error. J is TRBJ1-2 and V is TRBV11-2; D is undetermined. CDR3 length: 13 residues. The germline gives CDR1 SGHAT, CDR2 FQNNGV. The CDR3 coding sequence is TGTGCCAGCAGGTTAGAGGAGCTCGGAGGCTACACCTTC. Amino acid sequence: CASRLEELGGYTF.

V gene TRBV10-3 combines with J gene TRBJ2-3; 12 bases line up with TRBD2. This CDR3 has 17 residues. J lost 5 bases, V lost 2 bases, and 8 bases had no gene match. Germline loops: CDR1 ENHRY, CDR2 SYGVKD. The CDR3 reads CAISEPPQGLAGDTQYF. The CDR3 nucleotides are TGTGCCATCAGTGAGCCCCCCCAGGGACTAGCGGGAGATACGCAGTATTTT.

V gene TRBV7-9 combines with J gene TRBJ1-1, with a possible D match to TRBD1 (5 bases). The germline V gene has CDR1 SEHNR and CDR2 FQNEAQ (reference sequence). This CDR3 has 15 residues. Trimming took off 0 bases at V and 1 base at J, with 9 bases between the two ends. CDR3 DNA: TGTGCCAGCAGCTTAGCGGAGGGGAAGAACACTGAAGCTTTCTTT. Its translation: CASSLAEGKNTEAFF.

The chain is built from TRBV2 and TRBJ2-7; D is unresolved. V lost 7 bases and J 1 base, leaving 14 bases between the germline ends. Per germline, CDR1 SNHLY and CDR2 FYNNEI. The CDR3 loop spans 14 amino acids. The chain's CDR3 is CASKAQASSYEQYF. In DNA form, the CDR3 reads TGTGCCAGCAAGGCCCAGGCCAGTTCCTACGAGCAGTACTTC.

The J gene is TRBJ2-7, the V gene TRBV7-9, with 8 positions matching TRBD2. This CDR3 region has 15 residues. Germline assignment: CDR1 SEHNR and CDR2 FQNEAQ (reference sequence). The V and J ends lost 4 bases and 0 bases, in that order; junction bases with no gene match: 5. CDR3: CASSSLAASSYEQYF. The CDR3 DNA sequence: TGTGCCAGCAGCTCACTAGCGGCAAGCTCCTACGAGCAGTACTTC. The full variable domain, with the rest looked up from reference TRBV7-9 and TRBJ2-7, is DTGVSQNPRHKITKRGQNVTFRCDPISEHNRLYWYRQTLGQGPEFLTYFQNEAQLEKSRLLSDRFSAERPKGSFSTLEIQRTEQGDSAMYLCASSSLAASSYEQYFGPGTRLTVT.

Regarding this clone: The junction departs from the called germline gene at one end, perhaps through a read error. The J gene is TRBJ1-2, the V gene TRBV6-5; D unclear. There are 13 residues in the CDR3. Looked up from germline, CDR1 is MNHEY and CDR2 is SVGAGI. CDR3 loop: CASSDSLLYGYTF. For the CDR3, the DNA is TGTGCCAGCAGTGACTCGTTACTCTATGGCTACACCTTC.

This sequence joins TRBV6-5 and TRBJ1-5; D is perhaps TRBD1 (6 bases). The V gene lost 6 bases and the J gene lost 5 bases, with 11 bases spanning the gap. The CDR3 consists of 13 residues. Germline-derived CDR1 and CDR2 are MNHEY and SVGAGI. In DNA, the CDR3 is TGTGCCAGCAGCCTGGACAGAGATCAGCCCCAGCATTTT. As protein: CASSLDRDQPQHF.

V usage is TRBV7-9 and J usage is TRBJ2-7; possibly TRBD2 for D (7 bases). The CDR3 consists of 16 residues. V was pared by 0 bases and J by 3 bases, with 15 bases between. Germline V CDR1 and CDR2: SEHNR, FQNEAQ (reference sequence). In DNA form, the CDR3 reads TGTGCCAGCAGCTTAGCAGGGGGGGCGCAGGACTACGAGCAGTACTTC. It codes for CASSLAGGAQDYEQYF.

The J gene is TRBJ1-6, the V gene TRBV5-6; a possible D gene is TRBD1 (6 bases). V lost 2 bases and J 14 bases, leaving 14 bases between the germline ends. Germline CDR1 SGHDT, CDR2 YYEEEE. This CDR3 comprises 13 residues. CDR3 sequence: CASSFWTAPTLHF. The CDR3 DNA is TGTGCCAGCAGCTTTTGGACAGCCCCTACCCTCCACTTT.